This record concerns one T cell receptor (beta chain) sequence. Its target is unknown. Germline loops: CDR1 SGHDN, CDR2 FVKESK. CDR3 length equals 14 residues. V gave up 3 bases and J gave up 8 bases, with 11 bases separating them. The data belong to a study of radiotherapy plus CTLA-4 blockade in lung cancer. Measured with immunoSEQ multiplex PCR; TCRdb has only the in-frame clones, and not every one. The data contain around 100,000 clones, about four fifths of them singletons. Whole-study results and caveats: Radiotherapy was combined with ipilimumab, and tumor-derived TCR clones then expanded in blood.

This chain joins TRBV14 and TRBJ1-6; D call uncertain. Specimen: peripheral blood, collected from a patient treated with radiotherapy plus ipilimumab. The source is a human donor with non-small cell lung cancer that progressed on radiotherapy plus ipilimumab. Some clones in this sample may be carry-over from other donors' samples. The CDR3 DNA follows: TGTGCCAGCAGCCAGGACTCTTGGTATTCACCCCTCCACTTT. Residues: CASSQDSWYSPLHF.